Presented here are 15 T cell receptor beta chains from one specimen sequenced in a study of T-cell reconstitution after alpha-beta-depleted transplantation in children (dated by TCRdb to about 2016). The intended sense of this specimen's treatment or condition label: allogeneic hematopoietic cell transplantation with graft depleted of TCRalphabeta T cells and CD19 B cells. Receptor libraries were prepared by PCR. The sequencing machine was an Illumina HiSeq 2500. TCR library preparation used molecular barcoding, with unique molecular identifiers applied to normalize quantification of the TCRbeta repertoire. TCRdb reran the public reads through fastp at Q25 and MiXCR, keeping productive beta chains. CDR3 protein duplicates are merged, each entry listing the most common genes and DNA. In all, the sample holds about 830,000 distinct CDR3 sequences, and around 17% of those were seen once. The ten largest make up roughly 5% of the sample.

Here the sequenced sample was PBMCs, mostly from graft donor cells, taken 360 days after TCRalphabeta/CD19-depleted stem cell transplant. The receptor source for this set is a male patient aged 10-17 years who had a stem cell transplant for acute lymphoblastic leukemia, so the T cells may come from the graft donor.

The chain couples TRBV18 to TRBJ2-7; D not certain. Germline V gene lookup returns CDR1 KGHSH and CDR2 LQKENI. This CDR3 has 13 residues. Trimming removed 6 bases from V and 3 bases from J, with 12 bases in between. The CDR3 reads CASSRGINYEQYF. In nucleotides, the CDR3 is TGTGCCAGCTCTCGCGGAATAAACTACGAGCAGTACTTC.

This clonotype came up many times. The genes are TRBV20-1 and TRBJ2-5; possible D gene TRBD2, 7 bases. Germline-derived CDR1 and CDR2 are DFQATT and SNEGSKA (reference sequence). Between the trimmed V and J ends, which lost 3 bases and 5 bases, there was a span of 16 bases. The CDR3 has 14 amino acids. This CDR3 is CSARRRGAFETQYF. As DNA, the CDR3 is TGCAGTGCTAGGCGCCGGGGGGCGTTTGAGACCCAGTACTTC.

This sequence joins TRBV2 and TRBJ2-1; TRBD2 aligns across 8 bases. CDR1 is SNHLY and CDR2 is FYNNEI in the germline V gene. The CDR3 is 17 amino acids. V gave up 6 bases and J gave up 5 bases; unmatched junction bases: 15. CDR3 amino acids: CASSVEVAGLIHNEQFF. CDR3 nucleotides: TGTGCCAGCAGCGTTGAGGTAGCGGGATTAATCCACAATGAGCAGTTCTTC.

This clonotype appeared a few times. This chain links TRBV19 with TRBJ2-1; 9 bases align to TRBD2. V was clipped by 2 bases and J by 4 bases; unmatched bases: 12. Germline V gives CDR1 LNHDA, CDR2 SQIVND (reference sequence). The CDR3 has 18 amino acids. CDR3 DNA sequence: TGTGCCAGTAGTATACATAGCGGGAGTTGGTCGGAGTACAATGAGCAGTTCTTC. Amino acids: CASSIHSGSWSEYNEQFF.

The table lists this clonotype with a few counts. This chain connects TRBV5-1 to TRBJ2-5; 8 bases are a match to TRBD2. CDR1 and CDR2 from the germline V gene are SGHRS and YFSETQ. Germline trimming cut 1 base from V and 4 bases from J; bases unmatched to any gene: 6. The CDR3 runs 15 residues. The CDR3 loop reads CASSLKDGRGETQYF. CDR3 bases: TGCGCCAGCAGCTTGAAGGACGGGAGGGGAGAGACCCAGTACTTC.

The chain has TRBV5-1 and TRBJ1-5; D may be TRBD1 (6 bases). Germline lookup yields CDR1 SGHRS and CDR2 YFSETQ. CDR3 length: 13 residues. Trimming cost V 4 bases and J 15 bases, with 20 bases left between them. The CDR3 DNA follows: TGCGCCAGCAGCGTGGAACCCGGGACATCAGGGCATTTT. Its translation is CASSVEPGTSGHF.

This clonotype was counted a few times. The chain couples TRBV19 to TRBJ1-5; D possibly corresponds to TRBD1 (5 bases). Looked up from germline, CDR1 is LNHDA and CDR2 is SQIVND (reference sequence). The CDR3 has 13 residues. Trimming took off 5 bases at V and 7 bases at J, with 12 bases between the two ends. For the CDR3, the DNA is TGTGCCAGTAGTCCCAGGGTTGTACAGCCCCAGCATTTT. Encoded protein: CASSPRVVQPQHF.

The chain is built from TRBV6-2 or TRBV6-3 and TRBJ2-1; maybe TRBD2 (5 bases). Germline lookup yields CDR1 MNHEY and CDR2 SVGEGT. This CDR3 is built from 16 residues. Between the trimmed V and J ends, which lost 7 bases and 2 bases, there was a span of 18 bases. The CDR3 loop reads CASTYPLTSAYNEQFF. The CDR3 nucleotides read TGTGCCAGCACCTATCCTCTAACTAGTGCCTACAATGAGCAGTTCTTC.

CDR3 sequence reads: CSVGGYGPDEKLFF. DNA for the CDR3: TGCAGCGTTGGGGGGTACGGCCCCGATGAAAAACTGTTTTTT. The gene calls are TRBV29-1 and TRBJ1-4; the D gene is possibly TRBD1 (5 bases). Germline V gives CDR1 SQVTM, CDR2 ANQGSEA. Trimming took 4 bases from V and 6 from J, leaving 15 bases between them. There are 14 residues in the CDR3.

This clonotype was seen more than once but under ten times. Written as DNA, the CDR3 is TGCAGTGCTGCCAGTCGTACTCAGCCCTCCTACGAGCAGTACTTC. As protein: CSAASRTQPSYEQYF. The genes are TRBV20-1 and TRBJ2-7; the D is unclear. Germline V lookup: CDR1 DFQATT, CDR2 SNEGSKA (reference sequence). Trimming removed 5 bases at V and 0 bases at J, with 17 bases between. This CDR3 region has 15 residues.

This clonotype showed up just a few times. This rearrangement joins TRBV29-1 to TRBJ1-2; D perhaps matches TRBD1 (5 bases). Trimming took 2 bases from V and 4 from J, leaving 14 bases between them. Germline V gene data show CDR1 as SQVTM and CDR2 as ANQGSEA. The CDR3 has 14 amino acids. CDR3 residues: CSVEPAREAYGYTF. CDR3 bases: TGCAGCGTTGAACCGGCCAGGGAGGCCTATGGCTACACCTTC.

This chain links TRBV11-2 with TRBJ2-2, with TRBD2 identical over 7 bases. Germline V gene data show CDR1 as SGHAT and CDR2 as FQNNGV. The J segment lost 0 bases and the V segment lost 4 bases, leaving 5 bases of the junction unmatched. The CDR3 has 16 residues. CDR3 sequence (DNA): TGTGCCAGCAGCTCTGGGGAGGGCCCGAACACCGGGGAGCTGTTTTTT. Protein sequence: CASSSGEGPNTGELFF.

The chain combines TRBV7-3 with TRBJ2-3; D remains unclear. The germline V gene has CDR1 SGHTA and CDR2 FQGTGA. Trimming pared 2 bases from V and 1 base from J, leaving 13 bases between. This CDR3 has 16 residues. CDR3 nucleotides: TGTGCCAGCAGCTTACAAACCCCTCGGGGCACAGATACGCAGTATTTT. It is translated as CASSLQTPRGTDTQYF.

This clonotype was seen a few times. The rearrangement uses TRBV25-1 and TRBJ2-1, with 15 bases lining up with TRBD2. Per germline, CDR1 MGHDK and CDR2 SYGVNS. V was clipped by 6 bases and J by 6 bases; unmatched bases: 9. The CDR3 loop spans 17 amino acids. DNA for the CDR3: TGTGCCAGCAGACCCAACAGGGGACTAGCGGGAGGCAATGAGCAGTTCTTC. It specifies CASRPNRGLAGGNEQFF.

This clonotype has just a few counts. V usage is TRBV6-5 and J usage is TRBJ2-7; a possible D gene is TRBD2 (5 bases). The V end was cut by 6 bases, the J end by 2 bases, with 17 bases between. This CDR3 comprises 15 residues. The germline CDR1 and CDR2 sequences are MNHEY and SVGAGI. DNA of the CDR3: TGTGCCAGCAGCCACTCCGGGCTAGCCACCTACGAGCAGTACTTC. Protein product: CASSHSGLATYEQYF.